Sequencing of this TCR beta chain was carried out in a study of control samples from healthy donors and cancer patients. The repertoire was sequenced with immunoSEQ multiplex PCR; TCRdb's copy has only in-frame clones and lacks some. This table has hundreds of thousands of clones, 80% to 95% appearing once. Input material: PBMCs. The TCR sequence derives from a man between 35 and 55 years old with head and neck cancer.

CDR3 sequence: CASSHGAGDQPQHF. The CDR3 region has the DNA TGCGCCAGCAGCCATGGAGCCGGTGATCAGCCCCAGCATTTT. The chain is built from TRBV4-3 and TRBJ1-5, with unresolved D. Trimming removed 3 bases from V and 5 bases from J, with 11 bases in between. This CDR3 is 14 amino acids long. Looked up from germline, CDR1 is LGHNA and CDR2 is YSLEER.